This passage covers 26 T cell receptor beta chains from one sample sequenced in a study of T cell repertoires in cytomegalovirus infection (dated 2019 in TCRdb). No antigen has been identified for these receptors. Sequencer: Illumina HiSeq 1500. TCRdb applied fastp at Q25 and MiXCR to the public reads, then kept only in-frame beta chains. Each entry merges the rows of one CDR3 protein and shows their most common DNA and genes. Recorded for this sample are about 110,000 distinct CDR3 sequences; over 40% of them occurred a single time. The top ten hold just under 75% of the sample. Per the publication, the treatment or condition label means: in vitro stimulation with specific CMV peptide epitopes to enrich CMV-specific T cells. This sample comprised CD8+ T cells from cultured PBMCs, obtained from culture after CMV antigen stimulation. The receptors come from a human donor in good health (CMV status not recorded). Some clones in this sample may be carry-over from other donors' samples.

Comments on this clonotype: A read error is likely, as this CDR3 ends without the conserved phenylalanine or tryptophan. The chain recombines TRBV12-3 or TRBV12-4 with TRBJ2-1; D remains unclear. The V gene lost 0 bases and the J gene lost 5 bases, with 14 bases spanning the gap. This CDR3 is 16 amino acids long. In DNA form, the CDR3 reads TGTGCCAGCAGTTTAGCGCTAAGAGCCCAAGACAATGAGCAGTTCATC. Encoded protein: CASSLALRAQDNEQFI.

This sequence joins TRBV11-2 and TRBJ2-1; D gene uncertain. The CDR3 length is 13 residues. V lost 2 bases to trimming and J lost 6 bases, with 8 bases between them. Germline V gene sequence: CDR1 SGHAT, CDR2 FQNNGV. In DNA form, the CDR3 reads TGTGCCAGCAGCTTAATACCCATCAATGAGCAGTTCTTC. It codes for CASSLIPINEQFF. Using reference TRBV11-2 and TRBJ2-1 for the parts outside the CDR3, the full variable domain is EAGVAQSPRYKIIEKRQSVAFWCNPISGHATLYWYQQILGQGPKLLIQFQNNGVVDDSQLPKDRFSAERLKGVDSTLKIQPAKLEDSAVYLCASSLIPINEQFFGPGTRLTVL.

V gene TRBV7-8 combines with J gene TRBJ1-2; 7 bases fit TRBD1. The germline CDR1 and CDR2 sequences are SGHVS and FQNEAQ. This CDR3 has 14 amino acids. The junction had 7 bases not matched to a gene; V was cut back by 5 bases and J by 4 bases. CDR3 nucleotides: TGTGCCAGCAGCCAGGGACAGAGGTCCTATGGCTACACCTTC. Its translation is CASSQGQRSYGYTF.

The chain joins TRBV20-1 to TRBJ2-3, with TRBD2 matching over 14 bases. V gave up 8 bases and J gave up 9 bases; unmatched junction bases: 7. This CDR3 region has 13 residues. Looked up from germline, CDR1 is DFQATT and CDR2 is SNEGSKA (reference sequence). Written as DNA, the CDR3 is TGCAGTCATGGGACTAGCGGGGGTTTCACGCAGTATTTT. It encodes CSHGTSGGFTQYF.

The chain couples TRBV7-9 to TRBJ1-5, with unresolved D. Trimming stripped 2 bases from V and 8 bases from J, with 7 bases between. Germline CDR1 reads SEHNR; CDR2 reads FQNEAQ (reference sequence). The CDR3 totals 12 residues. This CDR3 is CASSLLGEPQHF. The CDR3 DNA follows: TGTGCCAGCAGCTTATTAGGTGAGCCCCAGCATTTT.

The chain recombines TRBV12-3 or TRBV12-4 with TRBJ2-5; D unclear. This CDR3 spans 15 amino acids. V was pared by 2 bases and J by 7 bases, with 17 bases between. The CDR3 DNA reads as TGTGCCAGCAGTTTATCCCGTCGGGTTTTTGGGACCCAGTACTTC. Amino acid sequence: CASSLSRRVFGTQYF.

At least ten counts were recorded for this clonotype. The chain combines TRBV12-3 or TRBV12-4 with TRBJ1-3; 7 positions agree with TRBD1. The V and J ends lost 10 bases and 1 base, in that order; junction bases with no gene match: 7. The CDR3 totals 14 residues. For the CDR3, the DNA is TGTGCCATCGGGACAGCAGGGTCTGGAAACACCATATATTTT. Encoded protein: CAIGTAGSGNTIYF.

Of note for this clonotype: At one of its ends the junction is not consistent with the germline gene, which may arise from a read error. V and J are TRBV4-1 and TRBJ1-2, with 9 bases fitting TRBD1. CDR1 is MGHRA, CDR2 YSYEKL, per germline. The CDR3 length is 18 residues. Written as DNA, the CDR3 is TGTGCCAGCAGCCAAGTGGTGGCCAGGCGTACGGGGACAGGGGGCTACACCTTC. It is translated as CASSQVVARRTGTGGYTF.

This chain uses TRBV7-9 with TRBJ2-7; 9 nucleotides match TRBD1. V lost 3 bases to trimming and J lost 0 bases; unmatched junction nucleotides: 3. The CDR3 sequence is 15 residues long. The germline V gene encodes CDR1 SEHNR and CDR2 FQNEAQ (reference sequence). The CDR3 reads CASSLGQGRSYEQYF. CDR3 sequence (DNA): TGTGCCAGCAGCTTGGGACAGGGCCGCTCCTACGAGCAGTACTTC.

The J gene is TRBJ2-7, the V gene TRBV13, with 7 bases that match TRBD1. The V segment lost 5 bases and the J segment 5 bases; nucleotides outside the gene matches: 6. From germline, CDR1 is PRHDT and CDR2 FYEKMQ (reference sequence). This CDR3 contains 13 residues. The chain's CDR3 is CASSQQGFDEQYF. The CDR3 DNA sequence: TGTGCCAGCAGCCAACAGGGGTTCGACGAGCAGTACTTC.

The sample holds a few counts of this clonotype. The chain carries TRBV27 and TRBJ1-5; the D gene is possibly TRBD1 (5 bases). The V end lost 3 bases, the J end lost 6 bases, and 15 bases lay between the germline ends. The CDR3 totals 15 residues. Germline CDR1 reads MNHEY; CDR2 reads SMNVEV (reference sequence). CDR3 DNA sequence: TGTGCCAGCAGTTTGGGAGGGGTGGCGGGTCAGCCCCAGCATTTT. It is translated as CASSLGGVAGQPQHF.

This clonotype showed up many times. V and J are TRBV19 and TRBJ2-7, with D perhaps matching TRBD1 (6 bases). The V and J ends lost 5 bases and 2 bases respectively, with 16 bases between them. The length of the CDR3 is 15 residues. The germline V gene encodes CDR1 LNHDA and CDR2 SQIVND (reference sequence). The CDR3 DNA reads TGTGCCAGTAGTTTAGGACAGACAATTCCCTACGAGCAGTACTTC. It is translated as CASSLGQTIPYEQYF.

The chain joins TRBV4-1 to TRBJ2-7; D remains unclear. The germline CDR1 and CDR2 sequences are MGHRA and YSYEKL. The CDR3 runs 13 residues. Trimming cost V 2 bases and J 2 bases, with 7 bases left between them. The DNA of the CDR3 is TGCGCCAGCAGCCAACCCGGACCCTACGAGCAGTACTTC. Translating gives CASSQPGPYEQYF.

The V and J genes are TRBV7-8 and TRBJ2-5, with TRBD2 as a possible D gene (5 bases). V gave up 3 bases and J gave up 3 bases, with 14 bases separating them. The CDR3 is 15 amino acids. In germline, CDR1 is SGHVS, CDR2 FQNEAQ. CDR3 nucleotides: TGTGCCAGCAGCTTCCTTTTCGGGGTCGAAGAGACCCAGTACTTC. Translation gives CASSFLFGVEETQYF.

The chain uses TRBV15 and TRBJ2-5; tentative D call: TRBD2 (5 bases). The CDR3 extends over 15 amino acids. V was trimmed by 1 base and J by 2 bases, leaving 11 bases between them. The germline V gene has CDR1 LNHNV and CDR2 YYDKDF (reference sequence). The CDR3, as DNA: TGTGCCACCAGCAGAGTTTGGGAGACGCAAGAGACCCAGTACTTC. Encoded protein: CATSRVWETQETQYF.

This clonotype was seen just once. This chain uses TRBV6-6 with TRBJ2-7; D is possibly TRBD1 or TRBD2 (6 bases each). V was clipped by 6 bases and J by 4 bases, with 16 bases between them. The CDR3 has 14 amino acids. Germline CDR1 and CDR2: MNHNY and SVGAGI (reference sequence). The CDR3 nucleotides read TGTGCCAGCAGGCCTACAGGGACTGGTTACGAGCAGTACTTC. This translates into CASRPTGTGYEQYF.

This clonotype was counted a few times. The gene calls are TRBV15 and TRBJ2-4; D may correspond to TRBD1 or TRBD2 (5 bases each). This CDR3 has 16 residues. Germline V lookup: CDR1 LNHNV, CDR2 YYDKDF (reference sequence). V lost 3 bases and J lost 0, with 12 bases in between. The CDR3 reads CATSSEGTGAKNIQYF. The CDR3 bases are TGTGCCACCAGCAGCGAGGGGACGGGAGCCAAAAACATTCAGTACTTC.

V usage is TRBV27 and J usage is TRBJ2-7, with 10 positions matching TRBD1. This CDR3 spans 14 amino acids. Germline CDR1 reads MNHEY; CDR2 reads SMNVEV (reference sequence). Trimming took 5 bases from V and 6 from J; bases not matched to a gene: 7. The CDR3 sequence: CASSQQGQGGEQYF. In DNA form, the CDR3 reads TGTGCCAGCAGTCAACAAGGACAGGGGGGCGAGCAGTACTTC.

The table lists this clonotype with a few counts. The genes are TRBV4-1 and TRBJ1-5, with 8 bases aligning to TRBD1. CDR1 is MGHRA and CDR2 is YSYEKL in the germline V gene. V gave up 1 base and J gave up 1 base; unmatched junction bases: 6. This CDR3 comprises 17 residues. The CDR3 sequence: CASSQVYRTGSNQPQHF. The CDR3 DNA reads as TGCGCCAGCAGCCAAGTATATAGGACAGGGAGCAATCAGCCCCAGCATTTT.

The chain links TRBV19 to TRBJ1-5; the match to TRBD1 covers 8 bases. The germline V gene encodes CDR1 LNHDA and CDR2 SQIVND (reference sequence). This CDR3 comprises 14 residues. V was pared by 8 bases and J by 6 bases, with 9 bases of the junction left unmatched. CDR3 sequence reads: CASCVSGGSQPQHF. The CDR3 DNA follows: TGTGCCAGTTGTGTTTCAGGGGGCAGTCAGCCCCAGCATTTT.

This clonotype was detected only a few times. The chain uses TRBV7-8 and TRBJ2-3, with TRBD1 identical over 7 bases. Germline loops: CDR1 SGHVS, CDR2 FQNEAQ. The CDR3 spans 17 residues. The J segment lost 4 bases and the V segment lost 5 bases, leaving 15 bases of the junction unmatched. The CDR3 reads CASSPTQGVSLPDTQYF. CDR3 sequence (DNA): TGTGCCAGCAGCCCCACCCAGGGGGTCTCTTTGCCAGATACGCAGTATTTT.

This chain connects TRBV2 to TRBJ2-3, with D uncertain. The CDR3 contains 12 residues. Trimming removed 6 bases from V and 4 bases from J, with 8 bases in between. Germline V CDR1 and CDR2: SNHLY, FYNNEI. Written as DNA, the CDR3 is TGTGCCAGCAGGCAGAACCCAGATACGCAGTATTTT. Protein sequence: CASRQNPDTQYF.

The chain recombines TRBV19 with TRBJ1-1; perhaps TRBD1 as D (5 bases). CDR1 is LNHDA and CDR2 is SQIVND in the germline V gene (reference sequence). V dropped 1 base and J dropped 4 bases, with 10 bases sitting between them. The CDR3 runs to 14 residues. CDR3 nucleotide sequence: TGTGCCAGTAGTATAGGGGGCGAGGGCACTGAAGCTTTCTTT. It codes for CASSIGGEGTEAFF.

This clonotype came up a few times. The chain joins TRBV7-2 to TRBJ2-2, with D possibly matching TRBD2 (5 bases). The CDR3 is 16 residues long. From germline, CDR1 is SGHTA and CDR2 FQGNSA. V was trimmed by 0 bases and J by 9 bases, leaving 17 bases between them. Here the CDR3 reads CASSLANPSYHRELFF. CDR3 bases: TGTGCCAGCAGCTTAGCTAACCCTAGCTACCACCGGGAGCTGTTTTTT.

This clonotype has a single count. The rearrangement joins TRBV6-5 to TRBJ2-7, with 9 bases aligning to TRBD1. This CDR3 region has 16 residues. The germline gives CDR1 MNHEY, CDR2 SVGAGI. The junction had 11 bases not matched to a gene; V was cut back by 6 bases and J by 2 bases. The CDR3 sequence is CASSLTGTGLTYEQYF. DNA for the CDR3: TGTGCCAGCAGCTTGACCGGGACAGGGTTGACCTACGAGCAGTACTTC.

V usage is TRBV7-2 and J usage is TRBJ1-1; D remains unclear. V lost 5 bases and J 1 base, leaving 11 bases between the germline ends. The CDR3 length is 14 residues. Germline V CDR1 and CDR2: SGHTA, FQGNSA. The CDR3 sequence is CASSPIPGNTEAFF. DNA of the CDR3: TGTGCCAGCAGCCCGATTCCAGGGAACACTGAAGCTTTCTTT.